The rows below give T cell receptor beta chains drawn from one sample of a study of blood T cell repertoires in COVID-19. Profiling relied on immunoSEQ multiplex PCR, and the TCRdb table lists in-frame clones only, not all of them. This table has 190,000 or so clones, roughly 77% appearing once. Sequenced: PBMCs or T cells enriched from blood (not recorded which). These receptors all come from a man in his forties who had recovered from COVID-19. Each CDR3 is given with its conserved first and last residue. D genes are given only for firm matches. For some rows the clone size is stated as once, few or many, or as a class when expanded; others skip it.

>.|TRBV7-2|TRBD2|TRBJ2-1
CASSTGLVSYNEQFF
TGTGCCAGCAGCACGGGACTAGTGAGCTACAATGAGCAGTTCTTC
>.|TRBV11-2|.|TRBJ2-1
CASSPDTNEQFF
TGTGCCAGCAGCCCGGACACGAATGAGCAGTTCTTC
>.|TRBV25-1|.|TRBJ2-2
CASSPFVGSLNTGELFF
TGTGCCAGCAGTCCATTTGTCGGGAGCCTGAACACCGGGGAGCTGTTTTTT
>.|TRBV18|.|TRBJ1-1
CASSPYVSEAFF
TGTGCCAGCTCACCATATGTATCTGAAGCTTTCTTT
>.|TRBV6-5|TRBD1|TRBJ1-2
CASSYWGTGSNYGYTF
TGTGCCAGCAGTTACTGGGGGACAGGTTCTAACTATGGCTACACCTTC
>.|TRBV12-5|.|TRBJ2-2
CASQTLRGTGELFF
TGTGCTAGCCAGACTCTGAGAGGTACCGGGGAGCTGTTTTTT
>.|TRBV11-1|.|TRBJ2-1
CASGDGGSYNEQFF
TGTGCCAGCGGCGACGGGGGCTCCTACAATGAGCAGTTCTTC
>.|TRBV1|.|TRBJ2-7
CTSSQAGLVSYEQYF
TGCACCAGCAGCCAAGCGGGGTTAGTCTCCTACGAGCAGTACTTC
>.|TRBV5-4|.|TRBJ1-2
CASSPGQSNYGYTF
TGTGCCAGCAGCCCCGGACAGTCGAACTATGGCTACACCTTC
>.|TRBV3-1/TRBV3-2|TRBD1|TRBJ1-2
CASSPVGTGGSYGYTF
TGTGCCAGCAGCCCAGTGGGGACAGGGGGCAGCTATGGCTACACCTTC
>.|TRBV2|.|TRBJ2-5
CASSELMETQYF
TGTGCCAGCAGTGAATTAATGGAGACCCAGTACTTC
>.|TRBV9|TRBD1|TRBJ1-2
CASRGISTGGIYGYTF
TGTGCCAGCAGGGGAATCTCGACAGGGGGTATCTATGGCTACACCTTC
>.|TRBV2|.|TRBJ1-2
CASRRAGVTSGYTF
TGTGCCAGCAGACGGGCAGGGGTCACCTCTGGCTACACCTTC
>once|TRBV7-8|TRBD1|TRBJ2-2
CASTLGQGNTGELFF
TGTGCCAGCACCTTGGGACAGGGGAACACCGGGGAGCTGTTTTTT
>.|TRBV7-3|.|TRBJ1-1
CASSRSWGPEAFF
TGTGCCAGCAGCCGCTCCTGGGGCCCTGAAGCTTTCTTT
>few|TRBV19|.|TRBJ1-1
CASRGQLNTEAFF
TGTGCCAGTAGAGGACAGTTGAACACTGAAGCTTTCTTT
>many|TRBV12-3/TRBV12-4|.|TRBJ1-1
CASNYVSGTEAFF
TGTGCCAGCAACTACGTTAGCGGGACTGAAGCTTTCTTT
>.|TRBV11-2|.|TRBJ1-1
CASSSTDLVREAFF
TGTGCCAGCAGCTCGACAGACCTAGTGAGGGAAGCTTTCTTT
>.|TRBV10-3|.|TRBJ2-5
CAISQPGKKETQYF
TGTGCCATCAGTCAGCCGGGTAAAAAAGAGACCCAGTACTTC
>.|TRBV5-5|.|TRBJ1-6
CASSLGSSYNSPLHF
TGTGCCAGCAGCCTGGGGAGCTCCTATAATTCACCCCTCCACTTT
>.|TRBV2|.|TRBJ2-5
CASILVPQETQYF
TGTGCCAGCATTTTAGTACCCCAAGAGACCCAGTACTTC
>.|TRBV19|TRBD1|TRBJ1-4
CASRDREGVSEKLFF
TGTGCCAGTCGGGACAGGGAAGGGGTGTCTGAAAAACTGTTTTTT
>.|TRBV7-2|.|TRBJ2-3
CASSLVPRADTQYF
TGTGCCAGCAGCTTAGTACCCCGGGCAGATACGCAGTATTTT
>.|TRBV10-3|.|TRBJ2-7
CAISASGGEYEQYF
TGTGCCATCAGTGCGTCCGGCGGGGAGTACGAGCAGTACTTC
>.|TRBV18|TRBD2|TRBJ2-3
CASSPDTSGDFYTQYF
TGTGCCAGCTCACCTGATACTAGCGGTGATTTCTATACGCAGTATTTT
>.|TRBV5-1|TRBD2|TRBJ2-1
CASNWLAGGPGEQFF
TGCGCCAGCAATTGGCTAGCGGGAGGGCCCGGTGAGCAGTTCTTC
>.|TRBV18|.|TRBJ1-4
CASSPHPGREKLFF
TGTGCCAGCTCCCCACACCCTGGGAGGGAAAAACTGTTTTTT
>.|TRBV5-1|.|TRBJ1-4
CASSFKNEKLFF
TGCGCCAGCAGCTTTAAAAATGAAAAACTGTTTTTT
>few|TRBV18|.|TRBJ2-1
CASSPGGGWGGDEQFF
TGTGCCAGCTCCCCAGGGGGGGGCTGGGGTGGAGATGAGCAGTTCTTC
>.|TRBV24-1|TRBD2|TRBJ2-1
CATSDRGLATSYNEQFF
TGTGCCACCAGTGACCGGGGACTAGCTACTTCCTACAATGAGCAGTTCTTC
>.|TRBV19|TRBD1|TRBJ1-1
CASQDRGMNTEAFF
TGTGCCTCACAGGACAGGGGGATGAACACTGAAGCTTTCTTT